What follows describes a single T cell receptor beta chain. Its antigen is currently unknown. From CD4+ cells came CD45RA+ naive and CD45RA-negative memory subsets. For every subset, genomic DNA was evenly distributed across several immunoSEQ plates. Repertoires were generated with immunoSEQ multiplex PCR, while TCRdb's copy carries only in-frame clones and drops some. The table has 2,500,000 or so clones, around 94% seen once. The data stem from a study of shared clonotypes between healthy human individuals. The V and J ends lost 6 bases and 2 bases, in that order; junction bases with no gene match: 12. The CDR3 extends over 17 amino acids. CDR1 and CDR2 (germline): SEHNR, FQNEAQ (reference sequence). Study conclusions and caveats: Generally, naive subsets (rather than memory subsets) showed larger estimated richness. It was the non-shared clonotypes that had lower generation probabilities than clonotypes shared by all four donors.

The sequence came from a man aged 18 to 29 in good health. Material for sequencing was naive CD4+ T cells sorted from blood. Subset meaning: CD45RA+ positively selected. The chain employs TRBV7-9 and TRBJ2-7, with TRBD2 identical over 11 bases. The CDR3 DNA sequence: TGTGCCAGCAGTAATCTAGCGGGAGGCCTTCCCCCCTACGAGCAGTACTTC. It is translated as CASSNLAGGLPPYEQYF.